This entry lists 12 T cell receptor beta chains sequenced from one sample in a study of blood T cell repertoires in COVID-19. Profiling relied on immunoSEQ multiplex PCR, and the TCRdb table lists in-frame clones only, not all of them. This sample carries around 200,000 clones, around 80% of them seen once, and the ten largest clones take approximately 7.4%. Sequenced input: peripheral blood. Every receptor here comes from a woman aged 45-65 years with acute or convalescent COVID-19.

The V and J genes are TRBV6-2 or TRBV6-3 and TRBJ1-1; possibly TRBD1 for D (5 bases). V gave up 8 bases and J gave up 2 bases, with 21 bases separating them. This CDR3 has 16 amino acids. Germline loops: CDR1 MNHEY, CDR2 SVGEGT. The chain's CDR3 is CASGLTAPRGNTEAFF. The DNA for the CDR3 is TGTGCCAGCGGCCTGACAGCGCCTAGGGGCAACACTGAAGCTTTCTTT.

This chain links TRBV18 with TRBJ2-1; possibly TRBD1 for D (5 bases). Germline V gene sequence: CDR1 KGHSH, CDR2 LQKENI. The CDR3 length is 16 residues. The V end lost 0 bases, the J end lost 0 bases, and 9 bases lay between the germline ends. CDR3 coding DNA: TGTGCCAGCTCACCACCACGACAGAGCTCCTACAATGAGCAGTTCTTC. Protein: CASSPPRQSSYNEQFF.

The rearrangement uses TRBV20-1 and TRBJ1-5; D is undetermined. The germline V gene encodes CDR1 DFQATT and CDR2 SNEGSKA (reference sequence). The CDR3 consists of 15 residues. Trimming pared 3 bases from V and 0 bases from J, leaving 12 bases between. The CDR3 region has the DNA TGCAGTGCTAGTGGGCAGTATTATAGCAATCAGCCCCAGCATTTT. This gives the protein CSASGQYYSNQPQHF.

CDR3 loop: CASSSTRGGNSPLHF. DNA of the CDR3: TGTGCCAGCAGTTCCACGAGGGGAGGGAATTCACCCCTCCACTTT. The chain uses TRBV6-5 and TRBJ1-6, with D possibly matching TRBD1 (5 bases). The V end lost 4 bases, the J end lost 7 bases, and 14 bases lay between the germline ends. The CDR3 contains 15 residues. Germline lookup yields CDR1 MNHEY and CDR2 SVGAGI.

The chain is built from TRBV20-1 and TRBJ2-7; D uncertain. The CDR3 consists of 10 residues. The ends were cut back, 6 bases at V and 3 bases at J, with 6 bases in the middle. CDR1 is DFQATT and CDR2 is SNEGSKA in the germline V gene (reference sequence). The CDR3 here is CSALLYEQYF. In nucleotides, the CDR3 is TGCAGTGCCCTACTCTACGAGCAGTACTTC.

The chain couples TRBV28 to TRBJ2-3; no definite D call. The ends were cut back, 1 base at V and 6 bases at J, with 5 bases in the middle. The length of the CDR3 is 12 residues. Germline assignment: CDR1 MDHEN and CDR2 SYDVKM. The CDR3 DNA is TGTGCCAGCAGTTTATACTCGGATACGCAGTATTTT. Protein product: CASSLYSDTQYF.

The genes are TRBV14 and TRBJ2-7; 7 positions match TRBD1. Unmatched junction bases numbered 7, after V lost 4 bases and J lost 4 bases. Per germline, CDR1 SGHDN and CDR2 FVKESK. This CDR3 is built from 14 residues. DNA of the CDR3: TGTGCCAGCAGCCGCGGACAGGCGACATACGAGCAGTACTTC. This translates into CASSRGQATYEQYF.

V gene TRBV18 combines with J gene TRBJ2-5; D remains ambiguous. The CDR3 is 15 amino acids. The ends were cut back, 2 bases at V and 0 bases at J, with 10 bases in the middle. Germline V lookup: CDR1 KGHSH, CDR2 LQKENI. The CDR3, as DNA: TGTGCCAGCTCACCAACGTTGTCAGACCAAGAGACCCAGTACTTC. Its protein product is CASSPTLSDQETQYF.

The chain is built from TRBV6-2 or TRBV6-3 and TRBJ1-2; 7 bases agree with TRBD1. V dropped 0 bases and J dropped 4; count of bases not matched to a gene: 11. The CDR3 length is 17 residues. CDR1 MNHEY and CDR2 SVGEGT come from the germline V gene. The CDR3 reads CASSYSGTALFGYGYTF. In DNA form, the CDR3 reads TGTGCCAGCAGTTACTCGGGGACAGCTCTTTTTGGCTATGGCTACACCTTC.

The chain combines TRBV19 with TRBJ1-5; TRBD1 might be the D (5 bases). The CDR3 runs to 18 residues. Per the germline V gene, CDR1 is LNHDA and CDR2 is SQIVND (reference sequence). Trimming shortened V by 6 bases and J by 1 base, and 22 bases separated the two germline ends. The CDR3 loop reads CASSPGTISSWSNQPQHF. CDR3 sequence (DNA): TGTGCCAGTAGCCCCGGGACTATCTCTTCCTGGAGCAATCAGCCCCAGCATTTT.

This chain links TRBV19 with TRBJ2-5; maybe TRBD1 (6 bases). V dropped 3 bases and J dropped 1 base, with 12 bases sitting between them. CDR3 size: 15 residues. CDR1 and CDR2 (germline): LNHDA, SQIVND (reference sequence). CDR3 in DNA: TGTGCCAGTAGTATTTGGCAGGGGATCCAAGAGACCCAGTACTTC. Residues: CASSIWQGIQETQYF.

The chain has TRBV6-5 and TRBJ1-2, with D unclear. Trimming stripped 2 bases from V and 3 bases from J, with 10 bases between. Germline CDR1 and CDR2: MNHEY and SVGAGI. This CDR3 region has 14 residues. CDR3 coding DNA: TGTGCCAGCAGTTACGGCACCTCTTACTATGGCTACACCTTC. Amino acid sequence: CASSYGTSYYGYTF.